This T cell receptor beta chain was recorded in a study of T cell responses to AZD1222 COVID-19 vaccine. Concerning this clone itself: Antigen unknown.

Clones were sequenced by immunoSEQ multiplex PCR, and TCRdb holds only the in-frame ones, with some missing. The data show about 180,000 clones, around 88% seen once. Whole-study findings and limits: Nearly half of the spike-specific TCRs reportedly recognize variant regions that carry no mutations. Clonal diversity was possibly underestimated, and the donors were mostly white British, with more females. Regions 160-218 and 743-854 held dominance among vaccine-associated CD4 TCRs, which spanned spike. Baseline seropositives among AZD1222 recipients totaled only 5 or 6.

The sequence came from an adult who received the AZD1222 COVID-19 vaccine. Material: peripheral blood, obtained 28 days after the second AZD1222 dose.

The CDR3 bases are TGTGCCAGCAGCTTGGGGGGGCACTGGGCCAACGTCCTGACTTTC. Translated, it gives CASSLGGHWANVLTF. The chain carries TRBV5-4 and TRBJ2-6; tentative D call: TRBD1 (6 bases). V lost 0 bases to trimming and J lost 5 bases, with 9 bases between them. CDR3 length: 15 amino acids. Germline V gene data show CDR1 as SGHNT and CDR2 as YYREEE (reference sequence).